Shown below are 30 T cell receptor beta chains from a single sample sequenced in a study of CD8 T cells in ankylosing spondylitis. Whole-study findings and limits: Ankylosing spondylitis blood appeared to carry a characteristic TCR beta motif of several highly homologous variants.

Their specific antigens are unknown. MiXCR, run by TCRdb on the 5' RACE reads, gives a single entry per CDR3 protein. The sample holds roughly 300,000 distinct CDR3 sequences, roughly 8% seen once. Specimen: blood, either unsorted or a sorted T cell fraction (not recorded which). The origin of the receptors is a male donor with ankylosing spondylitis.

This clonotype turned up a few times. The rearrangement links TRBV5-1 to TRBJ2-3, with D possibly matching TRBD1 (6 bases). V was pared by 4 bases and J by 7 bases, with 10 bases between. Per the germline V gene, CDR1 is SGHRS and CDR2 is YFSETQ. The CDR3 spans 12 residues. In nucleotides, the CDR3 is TGCGCCAGCAGCCCCCAGGGGTATACGCAGTATTTT. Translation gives CASSPQGYTQYF.

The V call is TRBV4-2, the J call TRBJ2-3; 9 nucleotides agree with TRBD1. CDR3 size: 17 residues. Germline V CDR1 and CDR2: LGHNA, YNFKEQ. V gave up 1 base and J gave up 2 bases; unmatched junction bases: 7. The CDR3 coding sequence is TGTGCCAGCAGCCAAGCGGACAGGGGCTGGTCCACAGATACGCAGTATTTT. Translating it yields CASSQADRGWSTDTQYF.

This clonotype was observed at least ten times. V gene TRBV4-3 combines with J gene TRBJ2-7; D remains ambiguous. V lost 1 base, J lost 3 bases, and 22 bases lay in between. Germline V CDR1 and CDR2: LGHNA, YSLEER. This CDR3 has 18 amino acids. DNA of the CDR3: TGCGCCAGCAGCCAAGCACTCCCATTCGGGTCGAACCACTACGAGCAGTACTTC. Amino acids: CASSQALPFGSNHYEQYF.

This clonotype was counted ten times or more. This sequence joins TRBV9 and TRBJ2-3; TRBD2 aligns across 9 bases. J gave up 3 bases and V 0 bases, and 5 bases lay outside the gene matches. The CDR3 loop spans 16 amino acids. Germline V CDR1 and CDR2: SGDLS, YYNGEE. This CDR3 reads CASSVVGLAGTDTQYF. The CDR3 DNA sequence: TGTGCCAGCAGCGTAGTGGGTCTAGCGGGAACAGATACGCAGTATTTT.

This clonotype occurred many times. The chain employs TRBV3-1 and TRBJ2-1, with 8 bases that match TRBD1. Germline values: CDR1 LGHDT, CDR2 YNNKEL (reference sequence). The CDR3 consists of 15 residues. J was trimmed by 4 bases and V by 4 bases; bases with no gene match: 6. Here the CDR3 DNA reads TGTGCCAGCAGCCCGACAGGGGATCTTTACAATGAGCAGTTCTTC. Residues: CASSPTGDLYNEQFF.

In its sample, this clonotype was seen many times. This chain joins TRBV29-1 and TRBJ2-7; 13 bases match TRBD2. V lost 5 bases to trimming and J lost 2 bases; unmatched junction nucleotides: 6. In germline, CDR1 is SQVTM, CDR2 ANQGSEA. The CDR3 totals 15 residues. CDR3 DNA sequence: TGCAGCGTTCTCGGGACTAGCGGGGCTACCTACGAGCAGTACTTC. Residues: CSVLGTSGATYEQYF.

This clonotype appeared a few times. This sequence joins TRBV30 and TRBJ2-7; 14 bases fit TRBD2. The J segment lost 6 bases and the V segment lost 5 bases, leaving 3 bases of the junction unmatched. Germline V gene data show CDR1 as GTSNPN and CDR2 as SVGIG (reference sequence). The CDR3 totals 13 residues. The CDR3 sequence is CAWEGLAGAEQYF. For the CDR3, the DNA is TGTGCCTGGGAGGGACTAGCGGGAGCCGAGCAGTACTTC.

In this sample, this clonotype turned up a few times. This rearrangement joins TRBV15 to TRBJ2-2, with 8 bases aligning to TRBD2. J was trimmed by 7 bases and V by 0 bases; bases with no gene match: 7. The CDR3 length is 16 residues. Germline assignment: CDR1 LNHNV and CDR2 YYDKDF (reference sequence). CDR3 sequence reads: CATSRDLVAGNGELFF. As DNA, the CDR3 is TGTGCCACCAGCAGAGATCTGGTAGCGGGGAACGGGGAGCTGTTTTTT.

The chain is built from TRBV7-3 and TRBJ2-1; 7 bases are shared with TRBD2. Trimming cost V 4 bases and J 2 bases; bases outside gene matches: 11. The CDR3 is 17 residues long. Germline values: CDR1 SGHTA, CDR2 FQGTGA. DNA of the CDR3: TGTGCCAGCAGCTCAGCACTAGCGAGGGTCCCCTACAATGAGCAGTTCTTC. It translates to CASSSALARVPYNEQFF.

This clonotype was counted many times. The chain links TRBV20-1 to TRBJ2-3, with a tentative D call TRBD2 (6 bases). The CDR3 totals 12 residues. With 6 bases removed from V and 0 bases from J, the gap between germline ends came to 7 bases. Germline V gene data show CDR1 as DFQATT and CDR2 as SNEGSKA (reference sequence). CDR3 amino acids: CSAGGSTDTQYF. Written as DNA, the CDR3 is TGCAGTGCCGGGGGAAGCACAGATACGCAGTATTTT.

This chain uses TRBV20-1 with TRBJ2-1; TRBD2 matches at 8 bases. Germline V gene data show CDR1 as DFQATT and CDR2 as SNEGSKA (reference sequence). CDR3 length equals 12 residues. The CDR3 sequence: CSLSGKYNEQFF. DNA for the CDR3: TGCAGCCTTAGCGGGAAATACAATGAGCAGTTCTTC.

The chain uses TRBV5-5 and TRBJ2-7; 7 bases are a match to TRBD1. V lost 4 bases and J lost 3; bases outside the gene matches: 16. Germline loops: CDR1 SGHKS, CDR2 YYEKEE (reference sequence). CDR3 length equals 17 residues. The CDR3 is CASSPRDRARVIYEQYF. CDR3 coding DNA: TGTGCCAGCAGCCCCCGGGACAGAGCCCGCGTTATCTACGAGCAGTACTTC. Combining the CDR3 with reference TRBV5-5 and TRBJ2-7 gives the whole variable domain DAGVTQSPTHLIKTRGQQVTLRCSPISGHKSVSWYQQVLGQGPQFIFQYYEKEERGRGNFPDRFSARQFPNYSSELNVNALLLGDSALYLCASSPRDRARVIYEQYFGPGTRLTVT.

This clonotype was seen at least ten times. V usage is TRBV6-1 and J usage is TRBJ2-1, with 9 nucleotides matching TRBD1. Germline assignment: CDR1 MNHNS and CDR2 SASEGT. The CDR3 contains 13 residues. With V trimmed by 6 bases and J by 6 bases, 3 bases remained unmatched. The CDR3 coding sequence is TGTGCCAGCAGCCTGGGACAGGGCAATGAGCAGTTCTTC. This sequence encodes CASSLGQGNEQFF.

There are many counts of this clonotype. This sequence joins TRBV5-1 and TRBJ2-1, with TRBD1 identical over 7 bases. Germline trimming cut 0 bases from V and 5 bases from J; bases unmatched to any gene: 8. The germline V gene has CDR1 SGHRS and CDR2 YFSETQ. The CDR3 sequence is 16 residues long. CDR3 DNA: TGCGCCAGCAGCTTGGGGGCAGGGGGTAATCACAATGAGCAGTTCTTC. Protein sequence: CASSLGAGGNHNEQFF.

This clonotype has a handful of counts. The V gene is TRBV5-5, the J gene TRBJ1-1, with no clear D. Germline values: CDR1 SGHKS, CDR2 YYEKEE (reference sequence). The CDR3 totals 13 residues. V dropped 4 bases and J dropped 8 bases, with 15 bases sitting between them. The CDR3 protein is CASSLDAGREAFF. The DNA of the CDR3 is TGTGCCAGCAGCCTGGACGCGGGTCGAGAAGCTTTCTTT.

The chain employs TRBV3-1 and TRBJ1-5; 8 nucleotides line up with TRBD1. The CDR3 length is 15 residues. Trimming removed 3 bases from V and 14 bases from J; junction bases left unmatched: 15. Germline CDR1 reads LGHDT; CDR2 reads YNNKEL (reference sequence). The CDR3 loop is CASSHAGTGRLKKHF. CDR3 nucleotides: TGTGCCAGCAGCCACGCCGGGACAGGCAGATTGAAAAAGCATTTT.

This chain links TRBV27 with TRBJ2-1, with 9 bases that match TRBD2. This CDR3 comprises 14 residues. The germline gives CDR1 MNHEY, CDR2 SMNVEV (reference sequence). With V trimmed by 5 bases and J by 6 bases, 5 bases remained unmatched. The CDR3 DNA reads TGTGCCAGCAGTCTAGCGGGGTTCTCCAATGAGCAGTTCTTC. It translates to CASSLAGFSNEQFF.

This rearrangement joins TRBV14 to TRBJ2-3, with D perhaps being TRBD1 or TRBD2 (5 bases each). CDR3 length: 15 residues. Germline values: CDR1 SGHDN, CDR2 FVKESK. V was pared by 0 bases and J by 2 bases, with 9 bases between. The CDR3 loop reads CASSQEGPLTDTQYF. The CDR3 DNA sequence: TGTGCCAGCAGCCAAGAGGGACCTCTCACAGATACGCAGTATTTT.

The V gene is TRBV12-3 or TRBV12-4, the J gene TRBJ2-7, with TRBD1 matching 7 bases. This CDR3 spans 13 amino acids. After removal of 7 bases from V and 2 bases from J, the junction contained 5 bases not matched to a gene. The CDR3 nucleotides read TGTGCCAGCACCAGACAGGGCACCTACGAGCAGTACTTC. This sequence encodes CASTRQGTYEQYF.

The CDR3 DNA sequence: TGCAGTGCTCCAACAGGCCTAGGGGCCAACGTCCTGACTTTC. Its translation: CSAPTGLGANVLTF. The chain has TRBV20-1 and TRBJ2-6, with D possibly TRBD1 on 5 matching bases. CDR3 length: 14 amino acids. Deletions cut 5 bases from V and 4 bases from J, with 12 bases between. CDR1 DFQATT and CDR2 SNEGSKA come from the germline V gene (reference sequence).

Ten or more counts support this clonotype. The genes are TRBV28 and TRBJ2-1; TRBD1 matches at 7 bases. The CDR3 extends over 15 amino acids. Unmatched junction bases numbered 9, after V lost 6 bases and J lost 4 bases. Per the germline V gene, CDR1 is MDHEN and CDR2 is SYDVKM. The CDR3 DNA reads TGTGCCAGCAGCCCCCGGGACAGCTTTTACAATGAGCAGTTCTTC. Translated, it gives CASSPRDSFYNEQFF. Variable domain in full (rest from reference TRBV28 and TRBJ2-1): DVKVTQSSRYLVKRTGEKVFLECVQDMDHENMFWYRQDPGLGLRLIYFSYDVKMKEKGDIPEGYSVSREKKERFSLILESASTNQTSMYLCASSPRDSFYNEQFFGPGTRLTVL.

The CDR3 spells CATSTSGSYEQYF. In DNA, the CDR3 is TGTGCCACCTCAACTAGCGGTTCCTACGAGCAGTACTTC. The rearrangement links TRBV24-1 to TRBJ2-7; the match to TRBD2 covers 8 bases. The CDR3 has 13 residues. Germline loops: CDR1 KGHDR, CDR2 SFDVKD. With V trimmed by 9 bases and J by 1 base, 4 bases remained unmatched.

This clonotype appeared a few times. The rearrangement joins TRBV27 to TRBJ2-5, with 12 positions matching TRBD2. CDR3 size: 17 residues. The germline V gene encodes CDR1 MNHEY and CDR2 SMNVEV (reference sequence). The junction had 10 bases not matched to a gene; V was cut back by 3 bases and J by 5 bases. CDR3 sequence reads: CASSFRLTSGSAETQYF. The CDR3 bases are TGTGCCAGCAGTTTCCGATTGACTAGCGGGAGCGCGGAGACCCAGTACTTC.

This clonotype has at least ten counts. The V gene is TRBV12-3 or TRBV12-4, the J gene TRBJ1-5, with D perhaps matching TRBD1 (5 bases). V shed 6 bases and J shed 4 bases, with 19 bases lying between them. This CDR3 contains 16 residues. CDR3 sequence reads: CASSPGPRGVNQPQHF. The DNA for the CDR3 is TGTGCCAGCAGCCCAGGACCCCGAGGGGTGAATCAGCCCCAGCATTTT.

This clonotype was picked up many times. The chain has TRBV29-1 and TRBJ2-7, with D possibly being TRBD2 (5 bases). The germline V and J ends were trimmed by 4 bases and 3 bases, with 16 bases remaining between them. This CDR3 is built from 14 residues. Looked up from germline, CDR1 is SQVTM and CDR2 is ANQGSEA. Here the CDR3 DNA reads TGCAGCGTTGCCGGGAACGCTGGGGACTACGAGCAGTACTTC. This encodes CSVAGNAGDYEQYF.

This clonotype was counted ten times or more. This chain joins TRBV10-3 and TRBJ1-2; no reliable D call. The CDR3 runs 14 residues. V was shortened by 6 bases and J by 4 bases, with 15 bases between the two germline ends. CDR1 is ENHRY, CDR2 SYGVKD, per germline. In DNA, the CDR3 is TGTGCCATCAGGGGAGTCTTGGGCGGCTATGGCTACACCTTC. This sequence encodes CAIRGVLGGYGYTF.

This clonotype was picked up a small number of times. CDR3 amino acids: CASSSLDSQETQYF. The CDR3, as DNA: TGTGCCAGCAGCTCTCTAGACAGCCAAGAGACCCAGTACTTC. The chain joins TRBV7-9 to TRBJ2-5, with D tentatively TRBD1 (5 bases). This CDR3 has 14 residues. Per the germline V gene, CDR1 is SEHNR and CDR2 is FQNEAQ (reference sequence). V dropped 4 bases and J dropped 1 base, with 10 bases sitting between them.

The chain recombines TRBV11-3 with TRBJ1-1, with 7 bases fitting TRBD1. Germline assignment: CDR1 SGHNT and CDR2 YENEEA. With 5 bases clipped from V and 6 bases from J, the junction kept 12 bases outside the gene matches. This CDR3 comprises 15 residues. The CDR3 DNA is TGTGCCAGCAGCCCGAGGGCAGGGGGAAACGCTGAAGCTTTCTTT. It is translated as CASSPRAGGNAEAFF. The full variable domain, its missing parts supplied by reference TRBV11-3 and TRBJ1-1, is EAGVVQSPRYKIIEKKQPVAFWCNPISGHNTLYWYLQNLGQGPELLIRYENEEAVDDSQLPKDRFSAERLKGVDSTLKIQPAELGDSAVYLCASSPRAGGNAEAFFGQGTRLTVV.

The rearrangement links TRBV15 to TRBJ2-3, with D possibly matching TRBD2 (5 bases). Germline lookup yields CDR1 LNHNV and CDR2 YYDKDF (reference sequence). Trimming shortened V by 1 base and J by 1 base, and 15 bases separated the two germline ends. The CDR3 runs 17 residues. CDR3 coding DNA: TGTGCCACCAGCAGAGTTAGTGGGCCCGGGGGCACAGATACGCAGTATTTT. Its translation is CATSRVSGPGGTDTQYF.

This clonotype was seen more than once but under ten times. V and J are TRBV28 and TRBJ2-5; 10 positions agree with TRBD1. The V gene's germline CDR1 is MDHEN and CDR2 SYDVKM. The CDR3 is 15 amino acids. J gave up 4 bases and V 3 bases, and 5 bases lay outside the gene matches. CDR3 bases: TGTGCCAGCAGTTTCAGGGACAGGGGTCGAGAGACCCAGTACTTC. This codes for CASSFRDRGRETQYF.